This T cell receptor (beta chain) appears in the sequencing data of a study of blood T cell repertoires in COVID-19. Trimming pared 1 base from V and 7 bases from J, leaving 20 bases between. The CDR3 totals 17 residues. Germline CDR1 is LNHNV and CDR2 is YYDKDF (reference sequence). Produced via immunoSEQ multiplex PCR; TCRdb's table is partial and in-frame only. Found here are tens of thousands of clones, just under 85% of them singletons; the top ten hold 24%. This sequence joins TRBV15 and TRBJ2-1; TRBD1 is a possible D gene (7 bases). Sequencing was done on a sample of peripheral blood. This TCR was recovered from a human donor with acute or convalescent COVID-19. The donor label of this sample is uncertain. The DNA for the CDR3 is TGTGCCACCAGCAGAGGTCCGACAGGGAGGTTTGCTAATGAGCAGTTCTTC. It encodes CATSRGPTGRFANEQFF.